Following are 8 T cell receptor beta chains from one sample sequenced in a study of blood T cell repertoires in COVID-19. Clones were read by immunoSEQ multiplex PCR, and TCRdb kept only the in-frame ones, dropping some. This table has around 110,000 clones, approximately 88% appearing once. Sequencing input: peripheral blood. These receptors originate from a man aged 45-65 years with active or convalescent COVID-19.

This chain joins TRBV6-1 and TRBJ1-2; D perhaps matches TRBD1 (5 bases). V lost 2 bases and J 8 bases, leaving 15 bases between the germline ends. This CDR3 is 14 amino acids long. CDR1 is MNHNS, CDR2 SASEGT, per germline. Here the CDR3 reads CASSEIGEERGYTF. The CDR3 coding sequence is TGTGCCAGCAGTGAAATAGGGGAGGAAAGGGGCTACACCTTC.

This chain joins TRBV18 and TRBJ1-2; TRBD1 matches 9 bases. The CDR3 is made up of 16 amino acids. J lost 1 base, V lost 3 bases, and 6 bases had no gene match. Per germline, CDR1 KGHSH and CDR2 LQKENI. The CDR3, as DNA: TGTGCCAGCTCACCGGGACAGGGATTCGATAACTATGGCTACACCTTC. It yields the protein CASSPGQGFDNYGYTF.

This sequence joins TRBV6-2 or TRBV6-3 and TRBJ2-1, with a tentative D call TRBD1 (7 bases). The V and J ends lost 6 bases and 10 bases respectively, with 13 bases between them. CDR3 size: 12 residues. CDR1 and CDR2 from the germline V gene are MNHEY and SVGEGT. CDR3 coding DNA: TGTGCCAGCAGCCCCCAGGGGGGAGAGCAGTTCTTC. Its translation: CASSPQGGEQFF.

The V call is TRBV11-2, the J call TRBJ2-3; 10 nucleotides agree with TRBD2. This CDR3 is built from 15 residues. V shed 2 bases and J 4 bases; nucleotides not matched to a gene: 3. CDR1 is SGHAT, CDR2 FQNNGV, per germline. The CDR3 spells CASSLTSGISDTQYF. In DNA form, the CDR3 reads TGTGCCAGCAGCTTAACTAGCGGGATTTCAGATACGCAGTATTTT.

V and J are TRBV5-1 and TRBJ2-3; the D gene is possibly TRBD1 (6 bases). CDR1 is SGHRS and CDR2 is YFSETQ in the germline V gene. The V and J ends lost 2 bases and 5 bases respectively, with 15 bases between them. The CDR3 has 15 amino acids. CDR3: CASSLGQPVGDTQYF. For the CDR3, the DNA is TGCGCCAGCAGCTTAGGACAGCCGGTCGGAGATACGCAGTATTTT.

The chain has TRBV7-2 and TRBJ1-1; D not resolved. The length of the CDR3 is 15 residues. Trimming shortened V by 1 base and J by 1 base, and 10 bases separated the two germline ends. Germline V gene data show CDR1 as SGHTA and CDR2 as FQGNSA. In DNA form, the CDR3 reads TGTGCCAGCAGCTTAGATGGCAACCCGAACACTGAAGCTTTCTTT. Protein sequence: CASSLDGNPNTEAFF.

This chain joins TRBV28 and TRBJ2-7, with 7 bases matching TRBD2. The CDR3 covers 16 residues. Looked up from germline, CDR1 is MDHEN and CDR2 is SYDVKM. V was pared by 6 bases and J by 0 bases, with 11 bases of the junction left unmatched. The CDR3 loop is CASSLPLAGVSYEQYF. In nucleotides, the CDR3 is TGTGCCAGCAGCCTCCCATTAGCGGGCGTCTCCTACGAGCAGTACTTC. Filled out from reference TRBV28 and TRBJ2-7, the complete variable domain reads DVKVTQSSRYLVKRTGEKVFLECVQDMDHENMFWYRQDPGLGLRLIYFSYDVKMKEKGDIPEGYSVSREKKERFSLILESASTNQTSMYLCASSLPLAGVSYEQYFGPGTRLTVT.

This chain links TRBV30 with TRBJ2-1, with 11 bases aligning to TRBD2. This CDR3 region has 17 residues. Germline-derived CDR1 and CDR2 are GTSNPN and SVGIG (reference sequence). Germline trimming cut 1 base from V and 3 bases from J; bases unmatched to any gene: 8. This CDR3 reads CAWSAAGGLAVYNEQFF. The CDR3, as DNA: TGTGCCTGGAGTGCCGCCGGGGGACTAGCGGTCTACAATGAGCAGTTCTTC.